Listed here are 26 T cell receptor beta chains from one sample, sequenced in a study of T cell responses to AZD1222 COVID-19 vaccine. The repertoire was sequenced with immunoSEQ multiplex PCR; TCRdb's copy has only in-frame clones and lacks some. Of under 130,000 clones detected, roughly 87% appear once; the ten largest clones hold around 5%. This material consisted of peripheral blood, taken on day 0 of AZD1222 vaccination. Receptor source: an adult in good health.

V is TRBV2 and J is TRBJ1-4; no firm D call. From germline, CDR1 is SNHLY and CDR2 FYNNEI. The length of the CDR3 is 11 residues. V was clipped by 6 bases and J by 7 bases, with 6 bases between them. DNA of the CDR3: TGTGCCAGCAGGATATTTGAAAAACTGTTTTTT. This encodes CASRIFEKLFF.

This clone was recorded many times. The rearrangement uses TRBV3-1 (or the pseudogene TRBV3-2) and TRBJ1-2; possible D gene TRBD1, 5 bases. V dropped 3 bases and J dropped 7 bases, with 15 bases sitting between them. Germline assignment: CDR1 LGHDT and CDR2 YNNKEL (reference sequence). The length of the CDR3 is 14 residues. The CDR3 DNA reads as TGTGCCAGCAGCCACCCGGAGAGGGGTGGTGGCTACACCTTC. Its protein is CASSHPERGGGYTF.

The gene calls are TRBV12-3 or TRBV12-4 and TRBJ2-7; no firm D call. The V end was cut by 2 bases, the J end by 0 bases, with 5 bases between. The CDR3 contains 13 residues. CDR3 amino acids: CASSLISSYEQYF. The CDR3, as DNA: TGTGCCAGCAGTTTAATCAGCTCCTACGAGCAGTACTTC.

The chain is built from TRBV5-4 and TRBJ1-3, with 7 bases matching TRBD1. Germline CDR1 and CDR2: SGHNT and YYREEE (reference sequence). V shed 5 bases, J shed 5 bases, and the junction held 16 bases outside the gene matches. The CDR3 is 17 residues long. CDR3 in amino acids: CASSPWPRDRLRNTIYF. In DNA, the CDR3 is TGTGCCAGCAGTCCTTGGCCGCGGGACAGACTGAGAAACACCATATATTTT.

The chain uses TRBV3-1 (or the pseudogene TRBV3-2) and TRBJ1-6, with a possible D match to TRBD1 (6 bases). Trimming cost V 0 bases and J 5 bases, with 17 bases left between them. CDR3 size: 18 residues. CDR1 and CDR2 from the germline V gene are LGHDT and YNNKEL (reference sequence). As DNA, the CDR3 is TGTGCCAGCAGCCAAGATCTAAGGGGGGTTGGGAATAATTCACCCCTCCACTTT. Residues: CASSQDLRGVGNNSPLHF.

The chain uses TRBV21-1 and TRBJ2-5; the D call of TRBD2 is as the table states it, not checked on the DNA. TRBV21-1 is termed a pseudogene. The CDR3 spans 16 residues. The CDR3 protein is CASSIVSGGPQETQYF. The CDR3 DNA follows: TGTGCCAGCAGCATAGTTAGCGGGGGGCCCCAAGAGACCCAGTACTTC.

Of note for this clone: A read error may produce the germline difference seen at one junction end. The CDR3 nucleotides are TGCGCCAGCAGTGAGTCTGCCGGCAGGTCTGTAAACACCATATATTTT. Residues: CASSESAGRSVNTIYF. The V call is TRBV10-2, the J call TRBJ1-3; D uncertain. The germline V gene encodes CDR1 WSHSY and CDR2 SAAADI. The CDR3 sequence is 16 residues long.

The chain uses TRBV7-7 and TRBJ1-1; D unclear. The germline CDR1 and CDR2 sequences are SSHAT and FNYEAQ (reference sequence). Between the trimmed V and J ends, which lost 3 bases and 2 bases, there was a span of 7 bases. The length of the CDR3 is 13 residues. CDR3 residues: CASSFTVNTEAFF. The CDR3 DNA sequence: TGTGCCAGCAGCTTCACAGTTAACACTGAAGCTTTCTTT.

This chain links TRBV19 with TRBJ1-1; D is undetermined. Deletions cut 3 bases from V and 2 bases from J, with 10 bases between. The length of the CDR3 is 14 residues. In germline, CDR1 is LNHDA, CDR2 SQIVND (reference sequence). CDR3 loop: CASSINSANTEAFF. CDR3 in DNA: TGTGCCAGTAGTATTAACTCAGCCAACACTGAAGCTTTCTTT.

This chain uses TRBV12-3 or TRBV12-4 with TRBJ1-4; maybe TRBD1 (5 bases). The CDR3 spans 13 residues. Trimming stripped 6 bases from V and 8 bases from J, with 13 bases between. Here the CDR3 reads CASSQTGREKLFF. The CDR3 region has the DNA TGTGCCAGCAGCCAGACGGGACGAGAAAAACTGTTTTTT.

The V call is TRBV6-6, the J call TRBJ2-7; D gene ambiguous. CDR3 length equals 16 residues. Per germline, CDR1 MNHNY and CDR2 SVGAGI (reference sequence). Trimming removed 6 bases at V and 6 bases at J, with 24 bases between. The CDR3 nucleotides read TGTGCCAGCAGACGAACATCGGGTATTACCGCGCGCGAGCAGTACTTC. Protein sequence: CASRRTSGITAREQYF.

This chain uses TRBV9 with TRBJ1-2, with a weak D call TRBD1 (5 bases). This CDR3 comprises 16 residues. V lost 0 bases to trimming and J lost 4 bases, with 16 bases between them. Germline lookup yields CDR1 SGDLS and CDR2 YYNGEE. Here the CDR3 reads CASSVGGTNEVYGYTF. The CDR3 DNA reads as TGTGCCAGCAGCGTAGGGGGGACGAATGAAGTCTATGGCTACACCTTC.

J is TRBJ2-1 and V is TRBV30; 11 bases align to TRBD2. This CDR3 is 16 amino acids long. The V gene's germline CDR1 is GTSNPN and CDR2 SVGIG (reference sequence). V gave up 1 base and J gave up 5 bases; unmatched junction bases: 7. The CDR3 sequence: CAWSGGTSGHNNEQFF. The CDR3 nucleotides are TGTGCCTGGAGTGGGGGGACTAGCGGCCACAACAATGAGCAGTTCTTC. Using reference TRBV30 and TRBJ2-1 for the parts outside the CDR3, the full variable domain is SQTIHQWPATLVQPVGSPLSLECTVEGTSNPNLYWYRQAAGRGLQLLFYSVGIGQISSEVPQNLSASRPQDRQFILSSKKLLLSDSGFYLCAWSGGTSGHNNEQFFGPGTRLTVL.

V and J are TRBV18 and TRBJ2-3, with 7 nucleotides matching TRBD2. The V gene end was trimmed by 2 bases and the J gene end by 3 bases; junction bases not matched to a gene: 5. The CDR3 has 15 residues. Germline-derived CDR1 and CDR2 are KGHSH and LQKENI. The CDR3 region has the DNA TGTGCCAGCTCACCAGTAGGACTAGTAACAGATACGCAGTATTTT. Residues: CASSPVGLVTDTQYF. The full variable domain, with the rest looked up from reference TRBV18 and TRBJ2-3, is NAGVMQNPRHLVRRRGQEARLRCSPMKGHSHVYWYRQLPEEGLKFMVYLQKENIIDESGMPKERFSAEFPKEGPSILRIQQVVRGDSAAYFCASSPVGLVTDTQYFGPGTRLTVL.

The chain combines TRBV11-1 with TRBJ2-7, with D perhaps matching TRBD2 (5 bases). Deletions cut 6 bases from V and 1 base from J, with 13 bases between. Per germline, CDR1 SGHAT and CDR2 FQDESV (reference sequence). This CDR3 is built from 14 residues. CDR3 in amino acids: CASSFYGSSYEQYF. The CDR3 DNA reads TGTGCCAGCAGTTTTTATGGGAGTTCCTACGAGCAGTACTTC.

The chain carries TRBV11-2 and TRBJ1-5; TRBD1 matches at 9 bases. J gave up 9 bases and V 6 bases, and 9 bases lay outside the gene matches. The V gene's germline CDR1 is SGHAT and CDR2 FQNNGV. The CDR3 length is 14 residues. Here the CDR3 DNA reads TGTGCCAGCAGGAGGACAGGGGAGGGGGGGCCCCAGCATTTT. Its protein product is CASRRTGEGGPQHF.

The CDR3 DNA sequence: TGTGCCAGCAGTTGGGGCAGCACTGAAAAACTGTTTTTT. This translates into CASSWGSTEKLFF. V usage is TRBV12-3 or TRBV12-4 and J usage is TRBJ1-4, with D perhaps TRBD1 (5 bases). With 4 bases removed from V and 7 bases from J, the gap between germline ends came to 10 bases. There are 13 residues in the CDR3.

The rearrangement uses TRBV7-2 and TRBJ1-1; TRBD1 aligns across 7 bases. J lost 10 bases, V lost 5 bases, and 10 bases had no gene match. Germline V gives CDR1 SGHTA, CDR2 FQGNSA. This CDR3 is 13 amino acids long. The CDR3 reads CASSRRTGAVAFF. Written as DNA, the CDR3 is TGTGCCAGCAGCAGACGGACAGGCGCGGTAGCTTTCTTT. Using reference TRBV7-2 and TRBJ1-1 for the parts outside the CDR3, the full variable domain is GAGVSQSPSNKVTEKGKDVELRCDPISGHTALYWYRQSLGQGLEFLIYFQGNSAPDKSGLPSDRFSAERTGGSVSTLTIQRTQQEDSAVYLCASSRRTGAVAFFGQGTRLTVV.

V is TRBV6-4 and J is TRBJ1-5; no clear D. CDR1 is MRHNA, CDR2 SNTAGT, per germline. V was cut by 7 bases and J by 0 bases, with 13 bases left in between. The CDR3 is 15 residues long. The CDR3 nucleotides are TGTGCCAGCAATAGAGGATTGTATAGCAATCAGCCCCAGCATTTT. Translation gives CASNRGLYSNQPQHF.

The gene calls are TRBV10-3 and TRBJ1-2; TRBD1 is a possible D gene (6 bases). The CDR3 totals 13 residues. The V gene's germline CDR1 is ENHRY and CDR2 SYGVKD. V was cut by 4 bases and J by 8 bases, with 14 bases left in between. CDR3 in DNA: TGTGCCATCAGTGGAGGGGGGAATCGGGGCTACACCTTC. Its protein product is CAISGGGNRGYTF.

The chain links TRBV18 to TRBJ2-1, with 12 bases fitting TRBD2. J lost 5 bases, V lost 4 bases, and 12 bases had no gene match. The CDR3 length is 18 residues. Germline lookup yields CDR1 KGHSH and CDR2 LQKENI. CDR3 sequence: CASSQRLAGAGINNEQFF. The CDR3 nucleotides read TGTGCCAGCTCACAGCGACTAGCGGGGGCAGGGATTAACAATGAGCAGTTCTTC. The full variable domain, in which reference TRBV18 and TRBJ2-1 provide the parts outside the CDR3, is NAGVMQNPRHLVRRRGQEARLRCSPMKGHSHVYWYRQLPEEGLKFMVYLQKENIIDESGMPKERFSAEFPKEGPSILRIQQVVRGDSAAYFCASSQRLAGAGINNEQFFGPGTRLTVL.

The chain joins TRBV9 to TRBJ2-7, with TRBD2 matching over 7 bases. The J segment lost 0 bases and the V segment lost 4 bases, leaving 7 bases of the junction unmatched. CDR1 and CDR2 from the germline V gene are SGDLS and YYNGEE. The CDR3 covers 15 residues. In DNA form, the CDR3 reads TGTGCCAGCAGCTCACAGGCTAGCGGCTCCTACGAGCAGTACTTC. This gives the protein CASSSQASGSYEQYF. The complete variable domain, with remaining parts taken from reference TRBV9 and TRBJ2-7, reads DSGVTQTPKHLITATGQRVTLRCSPRSGDLSVYWYQQSLDQGLQFLIQYYNGEERAKGNILERFSAQQFPDLHSELNLSSLELGDSALYFCASSSQASGSYEQYFGPGTRLTVT.

This clone was recorded only once. The V call is TRBV6-5, the J call TRBJ1-1; the D is unclear. The germline V gene encodes CDR1 MNHEY and CDR2 SVGAGI. Trimming took off 0 bases at V and 1 base at J, with 6 bases between the two ends. The CDR3 covers 14 residues. Written as DNA, the CDR3 is TGTGCCAGCAGTTACTCCCCAGCGAACACTGAAGCTTTCTTT. This sequence encodes CASSYSPANTEAFF.

The chain is built from TRBV6-5 and TRBJ1-2, with 8 nucleotides matching TRBD1. In germline, CDR1 is MNHEY, CDR2 SVGAGI. This CDR3 contains 15 residues. The V and J ends lost 2 bases and 8 bases, in that order; junction bases with no gene match: 10. CDR3 in amino acids: CASSYTSGGQWGYTF. The CDR3 region has the DNA TGTGCCAGCAGTTACACCTCAGGGGGCCAGTGGGGCTACACCTTC.

This rearrangement joins TRBV18 to TRBJ1-4; no reliable D call. CDR1 KGHSH and CDR2 LQKENI come from the germline V gene. Between the trimmed V and J ends, which lost 3 bases and 3 bases, there was a span of 20 bases. The CDR3 spans 18 residues. The CDR3 loop is CASSPQPDGEAANEKLFF. The CDR3 coding sequence is TGTGCCAGCTCACCCCAGCCGGACGGTGAGGCGGCTAATGAAAAACTGTTTTTT.

The chain couples TRBV9 to TRBJ1-3, with TRBD1 matching 7 bases. Germline loops: CDR1 SGDLS, CDR2 YYNGEE. The CDR3 length is 17 residues. After removal of 0 bases from V and 4 bases from J, the junction contained 10 bases not matched to a gene. This chain's CDR3 is CASSVDDRTGLGNTIYF. The CDR3 coding sequence is TGTGCCAGCAGCGTAGATGATCGGACAGGACTAGGAAACACCATATATTTT.